These T cell receptor beta chains were read from a single sample in a study of cytomegalovirus exposure and HLA in healthy donors. Sequenced by immunoSEQ multiplex PCR; TCRdb stores in-frame clones only, minus some. The sample contains 120,000 to 150,000 clones, 73% of which appear only once. Sequencing was done on a sample of PBMCs. These receptors all come from a woman aged 40-49 years in good health and CMV-seronegative. Each CDR3 is given with its conserved first and last residue. A D gene is named only where the DNA matches it firmly. Clone sizes are given selectively: once, few, many, or a class where the clone is expanded.

TRBV7-6	TRBD1	TRBJ1-1	few	CASSSRQGWNTEAFF	TGTGCCAGCAGCTCACGACAGGGTTGGAACACTGAAGCTTTCTTT
TRBV6-5	TRBD1	TRBJ2-1	NA	CASSSPGTGTYNEQFF	TGTGCCAGCAGTTCCCCCGGGACAGGGACTTACAATGAGCAGTTCTTC
TRBV19	NA	TRBJ1-6	once	CATRDTYNSPLHF	TGTGCCACCCGAGACACGTATAATTCACCCCTCCACTTT
TRBV2	NA	TRBJ1-2	few	CASSDTGSGYTF	TGTGCCAGCAGTGATACAGGGTCTGGCTACACCTTC
TRBV10-3	NA	TRBJ1-4	NA	CAISESPDEKLFF	TGTGCCATCAGTGAGTCCCCTGATGAAAAACTGTTTTTT
TRBV6-4	NA	TRBJ2-1	NA	CASSHPLRSSYNEQFF	TGTGCCAGCAGTCACCCACTTAGGAGCTCCTACAATGAGCAGTTCTTC
TRBV9	TRBD1	TRBJ2-1	NA	CASSPGTGGPDEQFF	TGTGCCAGCAGCCCCGGGACAGGGGGCCCGGATGAGCAGTTCTTC
TRBV15	NA	TRBJ1-4	NA	CATSGPGVRGHSDEKLFF	TGTGCCACCAGCGGACCAGGCGTTCGCGGACATTCGGATGAAAAACTGTTTTTT
TRBV5-1	TRBD2	TRBJ2-1	once	CASTPGGNEQFF	TGCGCCAGCACTCCGGGGGGGAATGAGCAGTTCTTC
TRBV19	TRBD2	TRBJ2-7	few	CASSPLAGVGEQYF	TGTGCCAGTAGCCCCCTAGCGGGCGTTGGAGAGCAGTACTTC
TRBV7-3	TRBD2	TRBJ2-1	NA	CASSSPSSGGAVEQFF	TGTGCCAGCAGCTCCCCGAGCAGCGGGGGGGCCGTTGAGCAGTTCTTC
TRBV10-3	TRBD1	TRBJ1-2	NA	CAIRTGTGDSDGYTF	TGTGCCATCAGGACCGGGACAGGGGATTCGGATGGCTACACCTTC
TRBV19	TRBD1	TRBJ1-2	NA	CASSLTGQVLNNYGYTF	TGTGCCAGTAGTCTAACCGGACAGGTCCTTAACAACTATGGCTACACCTTC
TRBV5-1	NA	TRBJ2-1	NA	CASRLETDYNEQFF	TGCGCCAGCAGATTAGAGACTGACTACAATGAGCAGTTCTTC
TRBV4-3	NA	TRBJ1-2	NA	CASSQEATGGAPYYGYTF	TGCGCCAGCAGCCAGGAAGCTACTGGGGGGGCACCCTACTATGGCTACACCTTC
TRBV7-9	NA	TRBJ2-5	few	CASSLGVGGDNQETQYF	TGTGCCAGCAGCTTAGGAGTGGGGGGGGACAACCAAGAGACCCAGTACTTC
TRBV4-1	TRBD1	TRBJ1-4	NA	CASSQAEQGIFEKLFF	TGCGCCAGCAGCCAAGCAGAACAGGGGATTTTTGAAAAACTGTTTTTT
TRBV4-2	TRBD2	TRBJ2-1	NA	CASSQGATSGAWEQFF	TGTGCCAGCAGCCAAGGGGCGACTAGCGGGGCCTGGGAGCAGTTCTTC